One and the same sample provided the 20 T cell receptor beta chains below, sequenced in a study of T cells in tumors after PD-1 blockade. Profiled with immunoSEQ multiplex PCR; TCRdb holds only in-frame clones, not every one. The table shows 54,000 or so clones, with around 80% occurring only once. The sequencing here drew on PBMCs, taken before anti-PD-1 treatment. These receptors came from a human donor with basal cell carcinoma.

This chain joins TRBV6-5 and TRBJ1-5; possible D gene TRBD1, 6 bases. This CDR3 has 15 residues. The germline gives CDR1 MNHEY, CDR2 SVGAGI. The V end lost 5 bases, the J end lost 1 base, and 12 bases lay between the germline ends. In DNA, the CDR3 is TGTGCCAGCAGTCCGGACAGACTGAGCAATCAGCCCCAGCATTTT. It yields the protein CASSPDRLSNQPQHF.

This clone was found a few times. The chain employs TRBV3-1 (or the pseudogene TRBV3-2) and TRBJ1-3; no firm D call. The germline V gene encodes CDR1 LGHDT and CDR2 YNNKEL (reference sequence). V lost 1 base and J 5 bases, leaving 3 bases between the germline ends. The CDR3 extends over 12 amino acids. The CDR3: CASSQVRNTIYF. As DNA, the CDR3 is TGTGCCAGCAGCCAAGTTAGAAACACCATATATTTT.

V gene TRBV27 combines with J gene TRBJ1-2; 8 bases fit TRBD1. The J segment lost 8 bases and the V segment lost 8 bases, leaving 7 bases of the junction unmatched. Germline V CDR1 and CDR2: MNHEY, SMNVEV (reference sequence). The CDR3 is 12 residues long. CDR3 loop: CASGAGGGGYTF. In nucleotides, the CDR3 is TGTGCCAGCGGGGCAGGGGGCGGAGGCTACACCTTC.

This clone turned up a few times. The chain uses TRBV7-6 and TRBJ2-2, with D possibly being TRBD2 (6 bases). The V end lost 1 base, the J end lost 3 bases, and 6 bases lay between the germline ends. CDR1 is SGHVS, CDR2 FNYEAQ, per germline. CDR3 size: 14 residues. This chain's CDR3 is CASSLGGDTGELFF. Written as DNA, the CDR3 is TGTGCCAGCAGCTTAGGGGGGGACACCGGGGAGCTGTTTTTT.

The chain links TRBV30 to TRBJ2-3, with D perhaps TRBD2 (6 bases). Germline V lookup: CDR1 GTSNPN, CDR2 SVGIG (reference sequence). V gave up 3 bases and J gave up 6 bases, with 16 bases separating them. CDR3 size: 14 residues. CDR3 nucleotides: TGTGCCTGGAGGGACCGGACTGGGGGGGATACGCAGTATTTT. It specifies CAWRDRTGGDTQYF.

With regard to this clone: Germline and junction disagree at one end, which may indicate a read error. V usage is TRBV4-1 and J usage is TRBJ2-5; 8 nucleotides match TRBD2. In germline, CDR1 is MGHRA, CDR2 YSYEKL. The CDR3 is 17 residues long. The CDR3 loop is CVSSSGSGGPGQETQYF. DNA of the CDR3: TGCGTCAGCAGTTCCGGATCGGGGGGGCCGGGTCAAGAGACCCAGTACTTC.

The chain is built from TRBV5-1 and TRBJ2-3, with 7 bases identical to TRBD2. V shed 3 bases, J shed 0 bases, and the junction held 7 bases outside the gene matches. Germline assignment: CDR1 SGHRS and CDR2 YFSETQ. This CDR3 comprises 16 residues. The CDR3 sequence: CASSSSTSPSTDTQYF. Written as DNA, the CDR3 is TGCGCCAGCAGCTCATCGACTAGCCCCAGCACAGATACGCAGTATTTT.

This clone has only a few counts. The chain couples TRBV2 to TRBJ1-1; D call uncertain. The CDR3 is 15 residues long. Per the germline V gene, CDR1 is SNHLY and CDR2 is FYNNEI. V was shortened by 2 bases and J by 3 bases, with 13 bases between the two germline ends. CDR3 amino acids: CASSELVGQHTEAFF. The CDR3 DNA reads as TGTGCCAGCAGTGAATTGGTAGGGCAGCACACTGAAGCTTTCTTT.

V and J are TRBV6-5 and TRBJ1-2; 9 bases agree with TRBD1. The CDR3 is 15 residues long. V lost 0 bases, J lost 5 bases, and 4 bases stayed unmatched. Germline V gives CDR1 MNHEY, CDR2 SVGAGI. For the CDR3, the DNA is TGTGCCAGCAGTTACTCGGGGACAGGGAGATATGGCTACACCTTC. Translating gives CASSYSGTGRYGYTF.

The genes are TRBV2 and TRBJ1-1; possible D gene TRBD1, 5 bases. The CDR3 sequence is 14 residues long. Per germline, CDR1 SNHLY and CDR2 FYNNEI. V lost 4 bases and J 3 bases, leaving 12 bases between the germline ends. The CDR3 region has the DNA TGTGCCAGCAGTGGGACAAAAGCTTACACTGAAGCTTTCTTT. This gives the protein CASSGTKAYTEAFF.

The rearrangement uses TRBV5-1 and TRBJ1-6; 8 nucleotides agree with TRBD1. The CDR3 totals 15 residues. Trimming took 4 bases from V and 9 from J; bases not matched to a gene: 9. Germline V gives CDR1 SGHRS, CDR2 YFSETQ. Here the CDR3 reads CASSPAGTGSSPLHF. For the CDR3, the DNA is TGCGCCAGCAGCCCCGCCGGGACAGGATCTTCACCCCTCCACTTT.

The genes are TRBV27 and TRBJ1-6; no clear D gene. V was cut by 0 bases and J by 10 bases, with 4 bases left in between. The length of the CDR3 is 12 residues. Germline-derived CDR1 and CDR2 are MNHEY and SMNVEV (reference sequence). As DNA, the CDR3 is TGTGCCAGCAGTTTATCTAGATCACCCCTCCACTTT. Translating it yields CASSLSRSPLHF.

This chain uses TRBV19 with TRBJ2-7; the D gene is possibly TRBD1 (6 bases). The CDR3 is 16 amino acids. V was shortened by 1 base and J by 4 bases, with 17 bases between the two germline ends. The germline gives CDR1 LNHDA, CDR2 SQIVND (reference sequence). CDR3 protein: CASSIANRPGVYEQYF. The CDR3 DNA follows: TGTGCCAGTAGTATAGCCAATCGGCCAGGGGTATACGAGCAGTACTTC.

The chain uses TRBV4-2 and TRBJ1-5; D ambiguous. Per germline, CDR1 LGHNA and CDR2 YNFKEQ. The CDR3 length is 16 residues. V lost 0 bases and J 0 bases, leaving 9 bases between the germline ends. CDR3 sequence: CASSQDVGYSNQPQHF. In DNA form, the CDR3 reads TGTGCCAGCAGCCAAGACGTAGGATATAGCAATCAGCCCCAGCATTTT.

The chain has TRBV6-6 and TRBJ1-4, with a weak D call TRBD1 (6 bases). V lost 1 base to trimming and J lost 7 bases, with 13 bases between them. This CDR3 comprises 15 residues. CDR1 is MNHNY and CDR2 is SVGAGI in the germline V gene (reference sequence). The CDR3, as DNA: TGTGCCAGCAGTTACTACGGGGGCTGGGGTGAAAAACTGTTTTTT. It translates to CASSYYGGWGEKLFF.

The chain combines TRBV25-1 with TRBJ2-1; 10 nucleotides match TRBD2. The V and J ends lost 8 bases and 7 bases, in that order; junction bases with no gene match: 8. Germline CDR1 reads MGHDK; CDR2 reads SYGVNS. The CDR3 loop spans 14 amino acids. For the CDR3, the DNA is TGTGCCAGCCAGAGCGGGGGGGAAAGGAATGAGCAGTTCTTC. It yields the protein CASQSGGERNEQFF.

This clone has just one count. This sequence joins TRBV19 and TRBJ2-7, with 12 bases fitting TRBD2. The CDR3 consists of 14 residues. Per germline, CDR1 LNHDA and CDR2 SQIVND (reference sequence). V dropped 5 bases and J dropped 3; count of bases not matched to a gene: 2. In nucleotides, the CDR3 is TGTGCCAGTAGTCCGGGACTAGCGGGCTACGAGCAGTACTTC. Translation: CASSPGLAGYEQYF.

The chain couples TRBV7-6 to TRBJ2-2; 9 bases agree with TRBD2. The CDR3 totals 16 residues. Germline CDR1 reads SGHVS; CDR2 reads FNYEAQ. J gave up 6 bases and V 5 bases, and 10 bases lay outside the gene matches. This CDR3 is CASSPYSGGFPGELFF. Written as DNA, the CDR3 is TGTGCCAGCAGCCCCTATAGCGGGGGATTCCCCGGGGAGCTGTTTTTT.

This chain uses TRBV19 with TRBJ2-5; 7 positions agree with TRBD1. The J segment lost 5 bases and the V segment lost 3 bases, leaving 12 bases of the junction unmatched. Looked up from germline, CDR1 is LNHDA and CDR2 is SQIVND (reference sequence). This CDR3 spans 16 amino acids. This CDR3 is CASSIPTGIGLETQYF. In DNA form, the CDR3 reads TGTGCCAGTAGTATCCCGACAGGGATCGGGTTGGAGACCCAGTACTTC.

The chain employs TRBV6-7 and TRBJ2-7; D is unclear. TRBV6-7 is assigned to the ORF class and has an uncertain function. This CDR3 has 14 amino acids. Trimming removed 3 bases at V and 0 bases at J, with 9 bases between. The CDR3 bases are TGTGCCAGCAGTTATGTGACCGGCTCCTACGAGCAGTACTTC. It translates to CASSYVTGSYEQYF.